Below are 2 T cell receptor beta chains sequenced from a single sample in a study of PD-1 blockade in classical Hodgkin lymphoma. The protocol was immunoSEQ multiplex PCR, while the TCRdb copy is restricted to in-frame clones and leaves out a portion. The repertoire holds some 16,000 clones, with 82% as singletons. Each and every patient relapsed after autologous stem cell transplantation, and patients got differing brentuximab vedotin exposure. This specimen was peripheral blood mononuclear cells (PBMCs), taken before the second cycle of nivolumab. All receptors derive from a human donor with classical Hodgkin lymphoma.

Here the CDR3 DNA reads TGTGCCAGTAGCCTAGGACTAGCGGGGGGGCCGGGAGAGACCCAGTACTTC. Its translation is CASSLGLAGGPGETQYF. The chain joins TRBV19 to TRBJ2-5; TRBD2 matches 15 bases. CDR1 is LNHDA and CDR2 is SQIVND in the germline V gene (reference sequence). Trimming cost V 6 bases and J 4 bases; bases outside gene matches: 9. The CDR3 runs to 17 residues.

CDR3 DNA sequence: TGTGCCAGCAGCGTAGGGGGGGCGAACACCGGGGAGCTGTTTTTT. It translates to CASSVGGANTGELFF. V gene TRBV9 combines with J gene TRBJ2-2, with D tentatively TRBD2 (6 bases). Deletions cut 0 bases from V and 0 bases from J, with 6 bases between. Germline CDR1 and CDR2: SGDLS and YYNGEE. The CDR3 is 15 residues long. Complete variable domain (other parts from reference TRBV9 and TRBJ2-2): DSGVTQTPKHLITATGQRVTLRCSPRSGDLSVYWYQQSLDQGLQFLIQYYNGEERAKGNILERFSAQQFPDLHSELNLSSLELGDSALYFCASSVGGANTGELFFGEGSRLTVL.